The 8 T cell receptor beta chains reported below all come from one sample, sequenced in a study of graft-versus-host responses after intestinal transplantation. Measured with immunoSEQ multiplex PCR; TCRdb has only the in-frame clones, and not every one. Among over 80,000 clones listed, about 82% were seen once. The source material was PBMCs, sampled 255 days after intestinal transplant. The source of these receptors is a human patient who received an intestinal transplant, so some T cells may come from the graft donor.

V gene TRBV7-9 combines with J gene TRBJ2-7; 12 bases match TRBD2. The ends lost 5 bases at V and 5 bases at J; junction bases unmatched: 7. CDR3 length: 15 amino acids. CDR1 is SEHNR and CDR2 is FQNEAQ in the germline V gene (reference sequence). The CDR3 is CASSLRTSGNNEQYF. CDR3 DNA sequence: TGTGCCAGCAGCCTTCGGACTAGCGGGAACAACGAGCAGTACTTC.

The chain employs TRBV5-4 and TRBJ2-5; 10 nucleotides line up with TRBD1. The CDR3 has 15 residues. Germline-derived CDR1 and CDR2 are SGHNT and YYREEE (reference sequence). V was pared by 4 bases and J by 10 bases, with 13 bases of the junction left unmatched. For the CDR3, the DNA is TGTGCCAGCAGCGTCGGGACAGGGGAGAGAGTGGGCCAGTACTTC. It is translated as CASSVGTGERVGQYF.

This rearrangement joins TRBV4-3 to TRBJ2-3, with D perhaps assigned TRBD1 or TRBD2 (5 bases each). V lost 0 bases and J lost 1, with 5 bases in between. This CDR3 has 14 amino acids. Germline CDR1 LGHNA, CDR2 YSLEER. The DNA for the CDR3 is TGCGCCAGCAGCCAAGAGGGGGGCACAGATACGCAGTATTTT. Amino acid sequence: CASSQEGGTDTQYF.

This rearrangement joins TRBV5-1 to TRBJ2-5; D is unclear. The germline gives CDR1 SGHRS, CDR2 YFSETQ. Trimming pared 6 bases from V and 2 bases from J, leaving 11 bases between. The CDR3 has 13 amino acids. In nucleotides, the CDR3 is TGCGCCAGCAAGGGAAGCGTTCAAGAGACCCAGTACTTC. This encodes CASKGSVQETQYF.

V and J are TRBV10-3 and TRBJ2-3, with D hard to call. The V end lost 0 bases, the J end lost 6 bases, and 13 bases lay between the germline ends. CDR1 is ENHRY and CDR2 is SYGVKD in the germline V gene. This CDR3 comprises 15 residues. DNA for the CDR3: TGTGCCATCAGTGAGTCGAGCCTTCAATCCGATACGCAGTATTTT. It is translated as CAISESSLQSDTQYF.

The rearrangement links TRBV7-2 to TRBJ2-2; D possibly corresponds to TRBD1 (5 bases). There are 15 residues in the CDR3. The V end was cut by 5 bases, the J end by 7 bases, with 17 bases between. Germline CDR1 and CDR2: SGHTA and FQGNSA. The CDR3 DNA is TGTGCCAGCAGCATACAAGGGGCGCGGATCGGGGAGCTGTTTTTT. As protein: CASSIQGARIGELFF.

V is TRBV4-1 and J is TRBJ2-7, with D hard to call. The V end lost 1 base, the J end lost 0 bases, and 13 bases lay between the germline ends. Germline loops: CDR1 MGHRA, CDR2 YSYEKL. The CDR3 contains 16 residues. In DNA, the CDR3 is TGCGCCAGCAGCCAAGGCATCAAGGACGCCTCCTACGAGCAGTACTTC. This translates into CASSQGIKDASYEQYF.

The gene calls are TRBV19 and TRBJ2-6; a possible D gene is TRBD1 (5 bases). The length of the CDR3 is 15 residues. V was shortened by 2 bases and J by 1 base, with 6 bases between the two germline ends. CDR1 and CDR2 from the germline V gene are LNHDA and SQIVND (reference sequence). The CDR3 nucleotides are TGTGCCAGTAGTATAACAGGTTCTGGGGCCAACGTCCTGACTTTC. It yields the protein CASSITGSGANVLTF.